These T cell receptor beta chains were read from a single sample in a study of regulatory T cells in long-lasting Graves disease. A single record per CDR3 protein comes from TCRdb applying MiXCR to the multiplex PCR reads. This table has about 470,000 distinct CDR3 sequences, under 25% appearing once. The sequences come from peripheral blood mononuclear cells (PBMCs), collected when the disease was refractory, from a patient treated with antithyroid drugs. Receptors were obtained from a female donor with Graves disease. The CDR3 runs from the conserved cysteine through the conserved F or W. D genes are given only for firm matches. Expanded clones get a size class; other rows say once, few or many, or leave the size out.

cdr3_length	v_call	clone_size	j_call	d_call	cdr3_aa	cdr3_nt
15	TRBV10-3	-	TRBJ2-2	TRBD2	CAISRLAGVVGELFF	TGTGCCATCAGTCGACTAGCGGGAGTAGTCGGGGAGCTGTTTTTT
13	TRBV28	many	TRBJ1-2	-	CASSTGAGYGYTF	TGTGCCAGCAGTACGGGGGCGGGCTATGGCTACACCTTC
17	TRBV2	many	TRBJ2-7	TRBD1	CASQPRDSSVSAYEQYF	TGTGCCAGCCAACCACGGGACAGCTCTGTATCGGCCTACGAGCAGTACTTC
13	TRBV7-2	few	TRBJ2-7	-	CASSSSMSREQYF	TGTGCCAGCAGCTCCAGCATGTCTCGCGAGCAGTACTTC
15	TRBV6-1	many	TRBJ2-7	TRBD2	CASSGRLADSYEQYF	TGTGCCAGCAGTGGACGACTAGCGGACTCCTACGAGCAGTACTTC
16	TRBV15	-	TRBJ2-2	TRBD2	CATSRGLAEATGELFF	TGTGCCACCAGCAGAGGCCTAGCGGAGGCCACCGGGGAGCTGTTTTTT
16	TRBV19	few	TRBJ1-2	TRBD1	CASSDERQGGVHGYTF	TGTGCCAGTAGTGATGAAAGACAGGGAGGAGTTCATGGCTACACCTTC
13	TRBV5-1	few	TRBJ2-7	-	CASSFGPDWEQYF	TGCGCCAGCAGCTTTGGACCCGACTGGGAGCAGTACTTC
17	TRBV5-1	-	TRBJ2-5	TRBD2	CASSLGGLAGDEETQYF	TGCGCCAGCAGTCTGGGGGGACTAGCGGGAGACGAGGAGACCCAGTACTTC
19	TRBV6-1	many	TRBJ2-5	TRBD2	CASSERRTWTSGSQETQYF	TGTGCCAGCAGTGAACGGCGTACCTGGACTAGCGGAAGCCAAGAGACCCAGTACTTC
17	TRBV4-1	few	TRBJ2-4	-	CASSLTGELGAKNIQYF	TGCGCCAGCAGCCTGACAGGTGAACTAGGGGCCAAAAACATTCAGTACTTC
13	TRBV9	-	TRBJ2-2	-	CASSVAYSGELFF	TGTGCCAGCAGCGTAGCTTATTCCGGGGAGCTGTTTTTT
14	TRBV12-3/TRBV12-4	many	TRBJ1-2	-	CASGDPWVGGVYTF	TGTGCCAGCGGAGACCCCTGGGTAGGGGGAGTGTACACCTTC
16	TRBV19	many	TRBJ1-2	TRBD1	CASSRDRSEFGYGYTF	TGTGCCAGTAGCCGGGACAGGTCCGAATTCGGCTATGGCTACACCTTC
14	TRBV7-9	-	TRBJ2-2	TRBD1	CASIRTGRPGELFF	TGTGCCAGCATTCGGACAGGGAGGCCCGGGGAGCTGTTTTTT
13	TRBV27	many	TRBJ2-4	-	CASRNGNGDIQYF	TGTGCCAGCAGAAACGGTAATGGGGACATTCAGTACTTC
16	TRBV27	-	TRBJ1-1	-	CASSLGGRSMNTEAFF	TGTGCCAGCAGTTTAGGGGGCCGAAGCATGAACACTGAAGCTTTCTTT
13	TRBV6-1	few	TRBJ1-1	-	CASRTTGPTEAFF	TGTGCCAGCAGGACAACAGGACCCACTGAAGCTTTCTTT
15	TRBV11-2	many	TRBJ2-7	TRBD1	CASSLVRDSLREQYF	TGTGCCAGCAGCTTAGTTCGGGACAGTCTGCGTGAGCAGTACTTC
14	TRBV7-9	many	TRBJ2-2	TRBD1	CASSLGQGTGELFF	TGTGCCAGCAGCTTAGGACAGGGCACCGGGGAGCTGTTTTTT
18	TRBV7-2	many	TRBJ1-2	TRBD1	CASSLAGQGASMVYGYTF	TGTGCCAGCAGCTTAGCTGGACAGGGGGCTAGTATGGTCTATGGCTACACCTTC
13	TRBV24-1	few	TRBJ1-5	-	CATSDRYNQPQHF	TGTGCCACCAGTGACCGGTACAATCAGCCCCAGCATTTT
15	TRBV4-1	-	TRBJ2-3	TRBD2	CASSRSGSITDTQYF	TGCGCCAGCAGCCGTAGCGGGAGTATCACAGATACGCAGTATTTT
16	TRBV28	few	TRBJ2-2	TRBD2	CASLQIAGGKTGELFF	TGTGCCAGCCTCCAGATAGCGGGAGGAAAGACCGGGGAGCTGTTTTTT
13	TRBV20-1	-	TRBJ1-2	-	CSAPPDSLYGYTF	TGCAGTGCTCCCCCGGACAGCCTCTATGGCTACACCTTC
15	TRBV30	-	TRBJ1-3	-	CANGADGGSGNTIYF	TGTGCCAATGGCGCGGACGGCGGCTCTGGAAACACCATATATTTT
13	TRBV11-2	many	TRBJ2-2	-	CASSSFLTGELFF	TGTGCCAGCAGCTCCTTCCTCACCGGGGAGCTGTTTTTT
16	TRBV29-1	-	TRBJ2-1	-	CSVEEVQGKAYNEQFF	TGCAGCGTTGAAGAGGTTCAGGGGAAAGCCTACAATGAGCAGTTCTTC
16	TRBV5-5	few	TRBJ2-7	-	CASSPQTGTFWEEQYF	TGTGCCAGCAGCCCCCAGACCGGGACATTTTGGGAGGAGCAGTACTTC
18	TRBV2	many	TRBJ1-4	TRBD1	CASSPWVGGGGTNEKLFF	TGTGCCAGCAGTCCCTGGGTAGGGGGCGGAGGAACTAATGAAAAACTGTTTTTT
12	TRBV19	few	TRBJ2-2	-	CASSIPAGELFF	TGTGCCAGTAGTATTCCGGCCGGGGAGCTGTTTTTT
15	TRBV20-1	few	TRBJ2-7	-	CSAAAIDVSSYEQYF	TGCAGTGCGGCCGCCATAGACGTGAGCTCCTACGAGCAGTACTTC
15	TRBV2	many	TRBJ2-5	-	CASTPRMVNQETQYF	TGTGCCAGCACCCCAAGGATGGTAAACCAAGAGACCCAGTACTTC
13	TRBV20-1	few	TRBJ1-2	TRBD1	CSAPGTANYGYTF	TGCAGTGCCCCCGGGACAGCTAACTATGGCTACACCTTC
12	TRBV29-1	few	TRBJ1-1	-	CSVVNQNTEAFF	TGCAGCGTTGTAAACCAAAACACTGAAGCTTTCTTT
14	TRBV10-3	-	TRBJ2-7	-	CATGEGTIPYEQYF	TGTGCCACGGGGGAAGGGACAATCCCCTACGAGCAGTACTTC
14	TRBV5-1	many	TRBJ1-2	-	CASSLEYQADGYTF	TGCGCCAGCAGCTTAGAATACCAAGCGGATGGCTACACCTTC
14	TRBV2	few	TRBJ2-1	-	CASSEDRVVNEQFF	TGTGCCAGCAGTGAAGACAGGGTCGTGAATGAGCAGTTCTTC
15	TRBV5-5	few	TRBJ1-1	-	CASSLLRFPNTEAFF	TGTGCCAGCAGCTTACTCAGGTTCCCAAACACTGAAGCTTTCTTT
13	TRBV19	-	TRBJ2-5	-	CASSSSTEETQYF	TGTGCCAGTAGTTCATCGACAGAAGAGACCCAGTACTTC
19	TRBV28	many	TRBJ2-3	TRBD2	CASSLLMGKAGAEPDTQYF	TGTGCCAGCAGTTTATTGATGGGTAAGGCGGGAGCGGAGCCAGATACGCAGTATTTT
13	TRBV27	many	TRBJ1-5	-	CASSILINQPQHF	TGTGCCAGCAGCATCCTAATCAATCAGCCCCAGCATTTT
14	TRBV12-3/TRBV12-4	many	TRBJ2-2	-	CASSLSGSDGELFF	TGTGCCAGCAGTTTATCAGGGTCCGACGGGGAGCTGTTTTTT
17	TRBV28	many	TRBJ1-5	-	CASSSPLRRGGNQPQHF	TGTGCCAGCAGTTCCCCCCTCCGACGCGGGGGGAATCAGCCCCAGCATTTT
12	TRBV29-1	-	TRBJ1-1	-	CSVPGTRTEAFF	TGCAGCGTACCCGGGACACGGACTGAAGCTTTCTTT
15	TRBV7-2	-	TRBJ1-2	TRBD1	CASSLLTQGERGYTF	TGTGCCAGCAGCTTATTAACCCAGGGGGAGAGGGGCTACACCTTC
12	TRBV9	few	TRBJ2-1	-	CASNAPGNEQFF	TGTGCCAGCAATGCACCCGGCAATGAGCAGTTCTTC
15	TRBV28	many	TRBJ2-7	TRBD1	CASSLSGQGLNEQYF	TGTGCCAGCAGTTTGAGCGGACAGGGGCTCAACGAGCAGTACTTC
15	TRBV6-1	few	TRBJ1-1	-	CASSRGPGHNTEAFF	TGTGCCAGCAGTAGGGGTCCGGGACACAACACTGAAGCTTTCTTT
15	TRBV15	many	TRBJ2-7	TRBD2	CATSRGLAGVNEQYF	TGTGCCACCAGCAGAGGTCTAGCGGGAGTCAACGAGCAGTACTTC
15	TRBV10-3	many	TRBJ1-5	-	CAIWAGLSGNQPQHF	TGTGCCATCTGGGCAGGGTTGAGTGGCAATCAGCCCCAGCATTTT
14	TRBV12-3/TRBV12-4	few	TRBJ2-5	-	CAGSTTVAQETQYF	TGTGCCGGCAGTACGACAGTAGCTCAAGAGACCCAGTACTTC
14	TRBV5-6	-	TRBJ1-1	TRBD1	CASSQTGSLTEAFF	TGTGCCAGCAGCCAGACAGGGAGTCTCACTGAAGCTTTCTTT
12	TRBV6-1	many	TRBJ1-2	-	CASSRRDGGYTF	TGTGCCAGCAGTAGGAGGGACGGTGGCTACACCTTC
14	TRBV6-1	many	TRBJ1-2	TRBD1	CASRPGTGGGGYTF	TGTGCCAGCAGACCCGGGACAGGCGGCGGTGGCTACACCTTC